These 9 T cell receptor beta chains were sequenced from one sample in a study of blood T cell repertoires in COVID-19. Sequencing used immunoSEQ multiplex PCR; TCRdb keeps in-frame clones, though not all of them. The sample shows hundreds of thousands of clones, 75% to 90% of them seen only once. The material sequenced was peripheral blood. The receptor set was obtained from a woman under 40 with active or convalescent COVID-19.

This chain connects TRBV10-3 to TRBJ1-2; unclear D gene. Germline values: CDR1 ENHRY, CDR2 SYGVKD. Trimming cost V 0 bases and J 6 bases, with 17 bases left between them. The CDR3 contains 16 residues. The CDR3 DNA is TGTGCCATCAGTGAGTCGAATGTGGCGGGAAAAGATGGCTACACCTTC. Translation gives CAISESNVAGKDGYTF.

The chain is built from TRBV6-1 and TRBJ1-5, with TRBD1 matching 8 bases. Germline CDR1 is MNHNS and CDR2 is SASEGT. The CDR3 has 19 residues. Unmatched junction bases numbered 16, after V lost 0 bases and J lost 6 bases. CDR3 DNA: TGTGCCAGCAGTGAAGCGCGGTTTCTGACAGGGGAGGAGGGTCAGCCCCAGCATTTT. Protein sequence: CASSEARFLTGEEGQPQHF.

The V gene is TRBV7-7, the J gene TRBJ2-7; 7 nucleotides line up with TRBD2. V lost 1 base to trimming and J lost 7 bases; unmatched junction nucleotides: 10. The length of the CDR3 is 15 residues. Per germline, CDR1 SSHAT and CDR2 FNYEAQ (reference sequence). CDR3 residues: CASSLDAGELMEQYF. CDR3 DNA sequence: TGTGCCAGCAGCTTAGATGCGGGAGAGTTAATGGAGCAGTACTTC.

This clone has only one observation. The chain employs TRBV5-1 and TRBJ1-1; TRBD1 aligns across 7 bases. The V gene end was trimmed by 0 bases and the J gene end by 7 bases; junction bases not matched to a gene: 9. Germline CDR1 is SGHRS and CDR2 is YFSETQ. The length of the CDR3 is 15 residues. CDR3: CASSLAAGGLVEAFF. The DNA for the CDR3 is TGCGCCAGCAGCTTGGCGGCAGGGGGTTTAGTTGAAGCTTTCTTT. Filled out from reference TRBV5-1 and TRBJ1-1, the complete variable domain reads KAGVTQTPRYLIKTRGQQVTLSCSPISGHRSVSWYQQTPGQGLQFLFEYFSETQRNKGNFPGRFSGRQFSNSRSEMNVSTLELGDSALYLCASSLAAGGLVEAFFGQGTRLTVV.

CDR3 coding DNA: TGTGCCAGCAGTTACTCTGGACAGAGCTATGGCTACACCTTC. Amino acids: CASSYSGQSYGYTF. J is TRBJ1-2 and V is TRBV6-5; weak D call: TRBD1 (6 bases). The CDR3 extends over 14 amino acids. Germline loops: CDR1 MNHEY, CDR2 SVGAGI. Trimming cost V 0 bases and J 4 bases, with 9 bases left between them.

The genes are TRBV29-1 and TRBJ1-1; D is perhaps TRBD1 (5 bases). This CDR3 is 12 amino acids long. The V gene lost 6 bases and the J gene lost 4 bases, with 12 bases spanning the gap. CDR1 and CDR2 (germline): SQVTM, ANQGSEA. CDR3 region: CSVMTAGTEAFF. The CDR3 DNA reads TGCAGCGTGATGACAGCCGGCACTGAAGCTTTCTTT.

This clone was seen a few times. The gene calls are TRBV10-2 and TRBJ2-5, with TRBD1 as a possible D gene (6 bases). CDR1 WSHSY and CDR2 SAAADI come from the germline V gene. The germline V and J ends were trimmed by 6 bases and 2 bases, with 16 bases remaining between them. CDR3 size: 15 residues. In nucleotides, the CDR3 is TGCGCCAGCAGAGAAACAGGGAACCTACAAGAGACCCAGTACTTC. It encodes CASRETGNLQETQYF.

J is TRBJ1-1 and V is TRBV28; 7 bases are shared with TRBD1. Trimming cost V 5 bases and J 10 bases; bases outside gene matches: 22. The CDR3 covers 17 residues. Germline V gene sequence: CDR1 MDHEN, CDR2 SYDVKM. The CDR3 protein is CASSTTTGTANKKIAFF. Here the CDR3 DNA reads TGTGCCAGCAGTACAACCACTGGGACAGCAAACAAGAAGATAGCTTTCTTT.

The DNA of the CDR3 is TGTGCCAGCAGCTTCAGGGGACAGGGCACAGATACGCAGTATTTT. It translates to CASSFRGQGTDTQYF. The rearrangement links TRBV5-4 to TRBJ2-3, with 8 bases matching TRBD1. The junction had 3 bases not matched to a gene; V was cut back by 2 bases and J by 1 base. The CDR3 spans 15 residues. In germline, CDR1 is SGHNT, CDR2 YYREEE (reference sequence).